This is a list of T cell receptor beta chains from one sample in a study of T cell changes during pregnancy in multiple sclerosis. Repertoires were generated with immunoSEQ multiplex PCR, while TCRdb's copy carries only in-frame clones and drops some. The table records tens of thousands of clones, about nine tenths of them present only once. The source material was CD4+ T cells from peripheral blood mononuclear cells, sampled before pregnancy. These receptors were collected from a female donor with multiple sclerosis, enrolled in a pregnancy study. Each CDR3 is given with its conserved first and last residue. The D gene is left open where the match is weak. For some rows the clone size is stated as once, few or many, or as a class when expanded; others skip it.

cdr3_aa: CASSSPPGNTGELFF; cdr3_nt: TGTGCCAGCAGTTCACCTCCAGGGAACACCGGGGAGCTGTTTTTT; d_call: .; j_call: TRBJ2-2; v_call: TRBV6-1; clone_size: .
cdr3_aa: CASSTGTGGTDTQYF; cdr3_nt: TGTGCCAGCAGCACCGGGACAGGGGGCACAGATACGCAGTATTTT; d_call: TRBD1; j_call: TRBJ2-3; v_call: TRBV5-8; clone_size: .
cdr3_aa: CAREGSGGNTEAFF; cdr3_nt: TGCGCCAGGGAGGGTTCAGGAGGGAACACTGAAGCTTTCTTT; d_call: .; j_call: TRBJ1-1; v_call: TRBV10-1; clone_size: .
cdr3_aa: CASSSLADKETQYF; cdr3_nt: TGTGCCAGCAGTTCGCTAGCGGACAAAGAGACCCAGTACTTC; d_call: TRBD2; j_call: TRBJ2-5; v_call: TRBV27; clone_size: .
cdr3_aa: CASSFKGDANEQFF; cdr3_nt: TGTGCCAGCAGCTTCAAGGGGGACGCAAATGAGCAGTTCTTC; d_call: .; j_call: TRBJ2-1; v_call: TRBV7-2; clone_size: .
cdr3_aa: CASSPPSRGSQETQYF; cdr3_nt: TGTGCCAGCTCACCCCCCTCGAGGGGGTCCCAAGAGACCCAGTACTTC; d_call: .; j_call: TRBJ2-5; v_call: TRBV18; clone_size: .
cdr3_aa: CASSLAPPGGAGANVLTF; cdr3_nt: TGTGCCAGCAGCTTGGCCCCCCCGGGGGGGGCTGGGGCCAACGTCCTGACTTTC; d_call: TRBD2; j_call: TRBJ2-6; v_call: TRBV7-3; clone_size: .
cdr3_aa: CASRGTGSSYNEQFF; cdr3_nt: TGCGCCAGCAGAGGGACAGGGAGCTCCTACAATGAGCAGTTCTTC; d_call: TRBD1; j_call: TRBJ2-1; v_call: TRBV5-1; clone_size: .
cdr3_aa: CASSIGQGAHYEQYF; cdr3_nt: TGTGCCAGCAGCATCGGACAGGGGGCCCACTACGAGCAGTACTTC; d_call: TRBD1; j_call: TRBJ2-7; v_call: TRBV9; clone_size: .
cdr3_aa: CASSIARGREQYF; cdr3_nt: TGTGCCAGTAGTATAGCGAGAGGGCGCGAGCAGTACTTC; d_call: .; j_call: TRBJ2-7; v_call: TRBV19; clone_size: .
cdr3_aa: CASSWPTSGSREQFF; cdr3_nt: TGCGCCAGCAGCTGGCCGACTAGCGGGAGTCGTGAGCAGTTCTTC; d_call: TRBD2; j_call: TRBJ2-1; v_call: TRBV5-1; clone_size: .
cdr3_aa: CASSGSGTGRDTQYF; cdr3_nt: TGTGCCAGCAGTGGGTCCGGGACAGGGAGAGATACGCAGTATTTT; d_call: TRBD1; j_call: TRBJ2-3; v_call: TRBV25-1; clone_size: .
cdr3_aa: CASSAQIQGGGTEAFF; cdr3_nt: TGTGCCAGCAGCGCCCAAATACAGGGTGGGGGCACTGAAGCTTTCTTT; d_call: .; j_call: TRBJ1-1; v_call: TRBV9; clone_size: .
cdr3_aa: CASSLGGGGEKLFF; cdr3_nt: TGTGCCAGCAGTCTGGGGGGCGGGGGTGAAAAACTGTTTTTT; d_call: .; j_call: TRBJ1-4; v_call: TRBV6-5; clone_size: .
cdr3_aa: CASSSLGSAGELFF; cdr3_nt: TGTGCCAGCAGTTCACTAGGATCTGCCGGGGAGCTGTTTTTT; d_call: .; j_call: TRBJ2-2; v_call: TRBV6-6; clone_size: .
cdr3_aa: CASSLLLLGGEQYF; cdr3_nt: TGTGCCAGCAGTTTACTTTTACTGGGGGGCGAGCAGTACTTC; d_call: .; j_call: TRBJ2-7; v_call: TRBV28; clone_size: .
cdr3_aa: CASGDMGSYEQYF; cdr3_nt: TGTGCCAGCGGGGACATGGGCTCCTACGAGCAGTACTTC; d_call: .; j_call: TRBJ2-7; v_call: TRBV7-9; clone_size: .
cdr3_aa: CASSEVIAGGGEQYF; cdr3_nt: TGTGCCAGCAGTGAAGTTATAGCGGGAGGGGGGGAGCAGTACTTC; d_call: TRBD2; j_call: TRBJ2-7; v_call: TRBV6-1; clone_size: .
cdr3_aa: CASSDRGLANLGTQYF; cdr3_nt: TGTGCCAGCAGTGACAGGGGACTAGCGAACCTGGGTACGCAGTATTTT; d_call: TRBD2; j_call: TRBJ2-3; v_call: TRBV2; clone_size: .
cdr3_aa: CASRDQGDNQPQHF; cdr3_nt: TGTGCCAGCAGGGACCAGGGCGACAATCAGCCCCAGCATTTT; d_call: .; j_call: TRBJ1-5; v_call: TRBV25-1; clone_size: .
cdr3_aa: CAFSGAGGKDTEAFF; cdr3_nt: TGTGCCTTCTCGGGGGCAGGGGGTAAGGACACTGAAGCTTTCTTT; d_call: TRBD1; j_call: TRBJ1-1; v_call: TRBV30; clone_size: .
cdr3_aa: CASSQVDMGFRLSNEQFF; cdr3_nt: TGCGCCAGCAGCCAAGTGGACATGGGGTTTCGTCTGTCCAATGAGCAGTTCTTC; d_call: .; j_call: TRBJ2-1; v_call: TRBV4-1; clone_size: .
cdr3_aa: CASSLEQVRSEAFF; cdr3_nt: TGTGCCAGCAGCTTAGAACAAGTGAGGTCTGAAGCTTTCTTT; d_call: .; j_call: TRBJ1-1; v_call: TRBV7-9; clone_size: .
cdr3_aa: CASSPQHPQETQYF; cdr3_nt: TGTGCCAGCTCACCCCAACACCCTCAAGAGACCCAGTACTTC; d_call: .; j_call: TRBJ2-5; v_call: TRBV18; clone_size: .
cdr3_aa: CASRGPGTEAFF; cdr3_nt: TGTGCCAGCAGGGGGCCGGGCACTGAAGCTTTCTTT; d_call: .; j_call: TRBJ1-1; v_call: TRBV2; clone_size: .
cdr3_aa: CASSVGGTEGGQPQHF; cdr3_nt: TGTGCCAGCAGCGTAGGTGGGACGGAGGGCGGTCAGCCCCAGCATTTT; d_call: .; j_call: TRBJ1-5; v_call: TRBV9; clone_size: .
cdr3_aa: CASSQPIPTSGGNTGELFF; cdr3_nt: TGTGCCAGCAGCCAACCAATTCCTACTAGCGGGGGAAACACCGGGGAGCTGTTTTTT; d_call: TRBD2; j_call: TRBJ2-2; v_call: TRBV4-2; clone_size: .
cdr3_aa: CASSVDTSYEQYF; cdr3_nt: TGCGCCAGCAGTGTCGACACCAGCTACGAGCAGTACTTC; d_call: .; j_call: TRBJ2-7; v_call: TRBV10-2; clone_size: .
cdr3_aa: CASSLGRDPWGPYNEQFF; cdr3_nt: TGCGCCAGCAGCTTGGGAAGGGACCCATGGGGGCCTTACAATGAGCAGTTCTTC; d_call: .; j_call: TRBJ2-1; v_call: TRBV5-1; clone_size: .
cdr3_aa: CASSDRGLSTDTQYF; cdr3_nt: TGTGCCAGCTCGGACAGGGGGCTTAGCACAGATACGCAGTATTTT; d_call: TRBD1; j_call: TRBJ2-3; v_call: TRBV18; clone_size: .
cdr3_aa: CASSVPGGALNEQFF; cdr3_nt: TGCGCCAGCAGCGTCCCAGGGGGCGCGTTAAATGAGCAGTTCTTC; d_call: TRBD1; j_call: TRBJ2-1; v_call: TRBV5-1; clone_size: .
cdr3_aa: CASSMLADSNQPQHF; cdr3_nt: TGTGCCAGTAGTATGTTAGCGGATAGCAATCAGCCCCAGCATTTT; d_call: .; j_call: TRBJ1-5; v_call: TRBV19; clone_size: once
cdr3_aa: CAWKTADTQYF; cdr3_nt: TGTGCCTGGAAGACAGCAGATACGCAGTATTTT; d_call: .; j_call: TRBJ2-3; v_call: TRBV30; clone_size: .
cdr3_aa: CASSESGGPGGNTIYF; cdr3_nt: TGTGCCAGCAGTGAATCCGGAGGGCCGGGTGGAAACACCATATATTTT; d_call: .; j_call: TRBJ1-3; v_call: TRBV25-1; clone_size: .
cdr3_aa: CASSLEQGGYEQYF; cdr3_nt: TGTGCCAGCTCCCTCGAACAGGGGGGGTACGAGCAGTACTTC; d_call: .; j_call: TRBJ2-7; v_call: TRBV18; clone_size: .
cdr3_aa: CASSVEQGRTDTQYF; cdr3_nt: TGTGCCAGCAGTGTTGAACAGGGACGAACAGATACGCAGTATTTT; d_call: .; j_call: TRBJ2-3; v_call: TRBV2; clone_size: .
cdr3_aa: CASSVASGGNYEQYF; cdr3_nt: TGTGCCAGCAGCGTAGCGTCGGGAGGGAACTACGAGCAGTACTTC; d_call: TRBD2; j_call: TRBJ2-7; v_call: TRBV9; clone_size: .
cdr3_aa: CASSSQGWTYNEQFF; cdr3_nt: TGTGCCAGCAGCTCCCAAGGGTGGACTTACAATGAGCAGTTCTTC; d_call: .; j_call: TRBJ2-1; v_call: TRBV11-2; clone_size: .
cdr3_aa: CASSSTSGVSYEQYF; cdr3_nt: TGTGCCAGCAGCTCGACTAGCGGGGTCTCCTACGAGCAGTACTTC; d_call: TRBD2; j_call: TRBJ2-7; v_call: TRBV28; clone_size: .
cdr3_aa: CASTTSGGYNEQFF; cdr3_nt: TGTGCCAGCACTACTAGCGGGGGATACAATGAGCAGTTCTTC; d_call: TRBD2; j_call: TRBJ2-1; v_call: TRBV25-1; clone_size: .
cdr3_aa: CSASQTGEQYF; cdr3_nt: TGCAGTGCTAGCCAAACGGGGGAGCAGTACTTC; d_call: .; j_call: TRBJ2-7; v_call: TRBV20-1; clone_size: .
cdr3_aa: CASSLGTSGRVETQYF; cdr3_nt: TGTGCCAGCAGCTTGGGGACTAGCGGGAGGGTAGAGACCCAGTACTTC; d_call: TRBD2; j_call: TRBJ2-5; v_call: TRBV11-2; clone_size: .
cdr3_aa: CASSLEWGNEKLFF; cdr3_nt: TGTGCCAGCAGCTTGGAGTGGGGCAATGAAAAACTGTTTTTT; d_call: .; j_call: TRBJ1-4; v_call: TRBV5-5; clone_size: .
cdr3_aa: CAWEGSDRPYEQYF; cdr3_nt: TGTGCCTGGGAAGGATCGGACAGGCCCTACGAGCAGTACTTC; d_call: TRBD1; j_call: TRBJ2-7; v_call: TRBV30; clone_size: few
cdr3_aa: CASSDRGGNQPQHF; cdr3_nt: TGTGCCAGCAGTGACAGGGGAGGCAATCAGCCCCAGCATTTT; d_call: .; j_call: TRBJ1-5; v_call: TRBV2; clone_size: .
cdr3_aa: CASTLGQSSSPLHF; cdr3_nt: TGCGCCAGCACCCTAGGACAGAGTAGTTCACCCCTCCACTTT; d_call: .; j_call: TRBJ1-6; v_call: TRBV5-1; clone_size: .
cdr3_aa: CASSHETGGTEAFF; cdr3_nt: TGTGCCAGCAGCCATGAGACAGGGGGCACTGAAGCTTTCTTT; d_call: TRBD1; j_call: TRBJ1-1; v_call: TRBV14; clone_size: few
cdr3_aa: CSVEQGLGDTEAFF; cdr3_nt: TGCAGCGTTGAACAGGGGCTGGGGGACACTGAAGCTTTCTTT; d_call: .; j_call: TRBJ1-1; v_call: TRBV29-1; clone_size: .
cdr3_aa: CASSEGGDYGYTF; cdr3_nt: TGTGCCAGCAGTGAAGGGGGAGACTATGGCTACACCTTC; d_call: .; j_call: TRBJ1-2; v_call: TRBV2; clone_size: .
cdr3_aa: CASHPGLNQPQHF; cdr3_nt: TGTGCCAGCCATCCGGGACTAAATCAGCCCCAGCATTTT; d_call: .; j_call: TRBJ1-5; v_call: TRBV2; clone_size: .
cdr3_aa: CASSAFGTSGNGLEGSYNEQFF; cdr3_nt: TGTGCCAGCAGCGCCTTCGGGACTAGCGGGAACGGACTAGAGGGCTCCTACAATGAGCAGTTCTTC; d_call: TRBD2; j_call: TRBJ2-1; v_call: TRBV9; clone_size: .
cdr3_aa: CASSQDRGIRKFF; cdr3_nt: TGTGCCAGCAGCCAAGATCGCGGGATTCGTAAGTTCTTC; d_call: .; j_call: TRBJ2-1; v_call: TRBV14; clone_size: .
cdr3_aa: CASSLRGGEETQYF; cdr3_nt: TGTGCCAGCAGCTTACGAGGGGGGGAAGAGACCCAGTACTTC; d_call: .; j_call: TRBJ2-5; v_call: TRBV7-8; clone_size: .
cdr3_aa: CASSSGDIYGYTF; cdr3_nt: TGTGCCAGTAGTTCCGGGGACATCTATGGCTACACCTTC; d_call: .; j_call: TRBJ1-2; v_call: TRBV19; clone_size: .
cdr3_aa: CASSLSGGAGNTIYF; cdr3_nt: TGTGCCAGCAGTTTATCTGGGGGGGCTGGAAACACCATATATTTT; d_call: .; j_call: TRBJ1-3; v_call: TRBV27; clone_size: .
cdr3_aa: CSARVETEQYF; cdr3_nt: TGCAGTGCTAGGGTGGAGACCGAGCAGTACTTC; d_call: .; j_call: TRBJ2-7; v_call: TRBV20-1; clone_size: .
cdr3_aa: CAISGDRDNNYGYTF; cdr3_nt: TGTGCCATCAGTGGGGACAGGGACAATAACTATGGCTACACCTTC; d_call: TRBD1; j_call: TRBJ1-2; v_call: TRBV10-3; clone_size: few
cdr3_aa: CASSAGHNEQFF; cdr3_nt: TGCGCCAGCAGCGCCGGTCACAATGAGCAGTTCTTC; d_call: .; j_call: TRBJ2-1; v_call: TRBV5-1; clone_size: many
cdr3_aa: CASRKDAGVWAKKETQYF; cdr3_nt: TGTGCCAGCAGGAAGGACGCGGGAGTGTGGGCCAAAAAAGAGACCCAGTACTTC; d_call: TRBD2; j_call: TRBJ2-5; v_call: TRBV5-6; clone_size: .
cdr3_aa: CASSLQGTEAFF; cdr3_nt: TGTGCCAGCAGCCTACAGGGTACTGAAGCTTTCTTT; d_call: .; j_call: TRBJ1-1; v_call: TRBV14; clone_size: .